This T cell receptor (beta chain) derives from a study of T cell clones after liver transplantation. Study-level background: Three of the eight recipients were HCV-positive; the rest had non-autoimmune, non-viral transplant indications. Standard immunosuppression, with no induction, continued until 12-24 months after transplant.

The protocol was immunoSEQ multiplex PCR, while the TCRdb copy is restricted to in-frame clones and leaves out a portion. The table lists over 50,000 clones, roughly 90% of them singletons, with approximately 15% in the top ten. The ends were cut back, 0 bases at V and 0 bases at J, with 12 bases in the middle. This CDR3 comprises 16 residues. Germline CDR1 MNHNS, CDR2 SASEGT. The receptor was derived from a human patient who received a liver transplant. Some of the T cells might come from the graft donor. This material consisted of CD8+ T cells from blood, taken 12 months after liver transplant. This chain uses TRBV6-1 with TRBJ2-7; tentative D call: TRBD2 (5 bases). CDR3 loop: CASSEAGVRFSYEQYF. CDR3 nucleotides: TGTGCCAGCAGTGAAGCGGGAGTAAGGTTCTCCTACGAGCAGTACTTC.